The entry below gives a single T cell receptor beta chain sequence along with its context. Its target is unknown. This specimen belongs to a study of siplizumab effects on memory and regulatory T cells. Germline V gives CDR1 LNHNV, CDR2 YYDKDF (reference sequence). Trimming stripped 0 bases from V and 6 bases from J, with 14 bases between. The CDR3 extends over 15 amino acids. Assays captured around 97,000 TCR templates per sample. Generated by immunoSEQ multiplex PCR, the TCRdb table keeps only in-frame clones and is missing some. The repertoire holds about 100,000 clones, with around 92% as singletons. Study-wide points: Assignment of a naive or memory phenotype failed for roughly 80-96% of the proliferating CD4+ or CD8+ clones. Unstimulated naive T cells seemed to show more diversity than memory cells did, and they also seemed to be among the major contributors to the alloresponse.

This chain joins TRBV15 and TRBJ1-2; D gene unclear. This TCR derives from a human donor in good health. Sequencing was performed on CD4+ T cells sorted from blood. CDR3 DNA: TGTGCCACCAGCAGAGATATGTGGTGGTCGGATGGCTACACCTTC. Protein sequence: CATSRDMWWSDGYTF.